Each of the 30 T cell receptor beta chains below was sequenced from the same sample in a study of CD8 T cells in Susac syndrome (dated by TCRdb to about 2019). The receptor library was made with the immunoSEQ multiplex PCR assay. RNA was extracted using the RNeasy kit, and roughly 0.5 to 1 microgram was reverse transcribed with random hexamers. The public reads were run again by TCRdb, first through fastp at Q25 and then through MiXCR, and only productive beta chains were kept. Each entry is one CDR3 protein sequence, shown with its most common DNA and genes. For this sample there are about 210,000 distinct CDR3 sequences; 95% appear just once. The ten most abundant clones make up 0.075% to 0.095% of the sample. Sequenced material: CD4+ T cells from PBMCs. The source of these receptors is a human donor with multiple sclerosis.

This rearrangement joins TRBV20-1 to TRBJ2-7; D not resolved. Germline loops: CDR1 DFQATT, CDR2 SNEGSKA (reference sequence). V dropped 3 bases and J dropped 5 bases, with 11 bases sitting between them. The CDR3 consists of 12 residues. CDR3 sequence: CSASQVYDEQYF. The DNA for the CDR3 is TGCAGTGCTAGCCAGGTTTACGACGAGCAGTACTTC.

V and J are TRBV28 and TRBJ2-7, with TRBD2 identical over 7 bases. V trimming: 6 bases; J trimming: 0 bases; junction bases outside the gene matches: 8. Looked up from germline, CDR1 is MDHEN and CDR2 is SYDVKM. This CDR3 is 15 amino acids long. Written as DNA, the CDR3 is TGTGCCAGCAGCCACCCTAGCGGTTCCTCCTACGAGCAGTACTTC. The encoded protein is CASSHPSGSSYEQYF.

This clonotype was detected only once. The CDR3 region has the DNA TGTGCCTGGAGTTTAGGGGCTAGCACTCAAGAGACCCAGTACTTC. It is translated as CAWSLGASTQETQYF. This chain uses TRBV30 with TRBJ2-5; D assignment may be TRBD1 or TRBD2 (5 bases each). The CDR3 runs 15 residues. CDR1 and CDR2 from the germline V gene are GTSNPN and SVGIG (reference sequence). Trimming took 2 bases from V and 2 from J, leaving 15 bases between them. Supplemented by reference TRBV30 and TRBJ2-5, the full variable domain reads SQTIHQWPATLVQPVGSPLSLECTVEGTSNPNLYWYRQAAGRGLQLLFYSVGIGQISSEVPQNLSASRPQDRQFILSSKKLLLSDSGFYLCAWSLGASTQETQYFGPGTRLLVL.

This clonotype has only a few counts. J is TRBJ2-7 and V is TRBV12-3 or TRBV12-4; 8 bases fit TRBD1. This CDR3 comprises 17 residues. V was pared by 4 bases and J by 0 bases, with 11 bases of the junction left unmatched. Here the CDR3 DNA reads TGTGCCAGCAGTTCCCGCGCCCGACAGGGGATCTCCTACGAGCAGTACTTC. Its protein product is CASSSRARQGISYEQYF.

This rearrangement joins TRBV9 to TRBJ2-7, with D possibly TRBD2 on 7 matching bases. The germline V gene has CDR1 SGDLS and CDR2 YYNGEE. The CDR3 spans 19 residues. V lost 2 bases to trimming and J lost 7 bases, with 31 bases between them. The CDR3 region has the DNA TGTGCCAGCAGCGTGAGTACCGGGTCGGGGGGCCTCTATCCCAGGGAGCAGTACTTC. This codes for CASSVSTGSGGLYPREQYF.

This clonotype was recorded only once. The chain is built from TRBV5-6 and TRBJ2-1; 7 bases map to TRBD1. After removal of 6 bases from V and 4 bases from J, the junction contained 7 bases not matched to a gene. The CDR3 is 14 residues long. Germline-derived CDR1 and CDR2 are SGHDT and YYEEEE. In nucleotides, the CDR3 is TGTGCCAGCAAAAGGGGGCGGATATACAATGAGCAGTTCTTC. It translates to CASKRGRIYNEQFF.

This chain joins TRBV18 and TRBJ2-3; D gene uncertain. The CDR3 spans 14 residues. Germline assignment: CDR1 KGHSH and CDR2 LQKENI. The V gene lost 3 bases and the J gene lost 0 bases, with 7 bases spanning the gap. The CDR3 DNA reads as TGTGCCAGCTCACCCAGCCTTAGCACAGATACGCAGTATTTT. Amino acid sequence: CASSPSLSTDTQYF. The variable domain in full, with the rest retrieved from reference TRBV18 and TRBJ2-3, is NAGVMQNPRHLVRRRGQEARLRCSPMKGHSHVYWYRQLPEEGLKFMVYLQKENIIDESGMPKERFSAEFPKEGPSILRIQQVVRGDSAAYFCASSPSLSTDTQYFGPGTRLTVL.

The chain is built from TRBV5-1 and TRBJ2-3; TRBD2 aligns across 10 bases. With V trimmed by 4 bases and J by 6 bases, 8 bases remained unmatched. Germline V gene data show CDR1 as SGHRS and CDR2 as YFSETQ. The CDR3 has 15 amino acids. DNA of the CDR3: TGCGCCAGCAGCCGTAGCGGGGGGTTCGCGGATACGCAGTATTTT. Amino acids: CASSRSGGFADTQYF.

The V call is TRBV12-3 or TRBV12-4, the J call TRBJ1-2, with D possibly matching TRBD1 (6 bases). CDR3 length: 12 amino acids. V shed 8 bases and J shed 5 bases, with 12 bases lying between them. This CDR3 is CASQGGSYGYTF. CDR3 nucleotide sequence: TGTGCCAGCCAAGGGGGGTCTTATGGCTACACCTTC.

The gene calls are TRBV5-1 and TRBJ1-6; 10 bases are a match to TRBD1. CDR1 and CDR2 from the germline V gene are SGHRS and YFSETQ. Trimming took 4 bases from V and 7 from J; bases not matched to a gene: 5. This CDR3 is built from 15 residues. The CDR3 DNA reads as TGCGCCAGCAGCCCAAAGACAGGGGGCAATTCACCCCTCCACTTT. This gives the protein CASSPKTGGNSPLHF.

CDR3 DNA sequence: TGTGCCAGCAGTTGGGACGGATATGGCTACACCTTC. This translates into CASSWDGYGYTF. This rearrangement joins TRBV2 to TRBJ1-2; a weak D match, TRBD1 (5 bases). V lost 5 bases, J lost 5 bases, and 9 bases lay in between. This CDR3 has 12 amino acids. Looked up from germline, CDR1 is SNHLY and CDR2 is FYNNEI.

The chain couples TRBV7-9 to TRBJ1-2; TRBD1 aligns across 7 bases. Germline V gives CDR1 SEHNR, CDR2 FQNEAQ (reference sequence). The V segment lost 5 bases and the J segment 1 base; nucleotides outside the gene matches: 7. The CDR3 loop spans 15 amino acids. CDR3 region: CASSPDRALNYGYTF. The CDR3 DNA follows: TGTGCCAGCAGCCCCGACAGGGCCCTTAACTATGGCTACACCTTC.

The chain uses TRBV2 and TRBJ2-7; 8 nucleotides line up with TRBD1. Germline trimming cut 5 bases from V and 2 bases from J; bases unmatched to any gene: 8. Germline V lookup: CDR1 SNHLY, CDR2 FYNNEI. The CDR3 sequence is 15 residues long. The DNA of the CDR3 is TGTGCCAGCAGTCTAGACAGGGGAAGGGCCTACGAGCAGTACTTC. Translated: CASSLDRGRAYEQYF.

The chain recombines TRBV5-1 with TRBJ2-7; D is unresolved. The germline V gene has CDR1 SGHRS and CDR2 YFSETQ. Trimming stripped 0 bases from V and 1 base from J, with 8 bases between. CDR3 length equals 14 residues. CDR3 sequence reads: CASSLAPESYEQYF. The CDR3 nucleotides read TGCGCCAGCAGCTTGGCCCCGGAGTCCTACGAGCAGTACTTC.

The chain links TRBV20-1 to TRBJ2-1; 13 bases fit TRBD2. CDR3 length: 16 amino acids. V gave up 3 bases and J gave up 5 bases; unmatched junction bases: 7. The V gene's germline CDR1 is DFQATT and CDR2 SNEGSKA (reference sequence). This chain's CDR3 is CSARDRLAGGDNEQFF. DNA of the CDR3: TGCAGTGCTAGGGATCGACTAGCGGGAGGTGACAATGAGCAGTTCTTC.

The V gene is TRBV6-5, the J gene TRBJ2-5; D is perhaps TRBD1 or TRBD2 (7 bases each). CDR3 length: 13 amino acids. Germline lookup yields CDR1 MNHEY and CDR2 SVGAGI. Trimming took 11 bases from V and 2 from J, leaving 15 bases between them. In DNA, the CDR3 is TGTGCCGTCCAGGGGGGGCGACAAGAGACCCAGTACTTC. This codes for CAVQGGRQETQYF.

The chain carries TRBV5-1 and TRBJ2-1; 10 nucleotides line up with TRBD2. Germline CDR1 is SGHRS and CDR2 is YFSETQ. Trimming took 4 bases from V and 5 from J; bases not matched to a gene: 9. The CDR3 is 16 residues long. This CDR3 reads CASSPGGLAGDNEQFF. CDR3 nucleotides: TGCGCCAGCAGCCCTGGAGGGCTAGCGGGGGACAATGAGCAGTTCTTC. Supplemented by reference TRBV5-1 and TRBJ2-1, the full variable domain reads KAGVTQTPRYLIKTRGQQVTLSCSPISGHRSVSWYQQTPGQGLQFLFEYFSETQRNKGNFPGRFSGRQFSNSRSEMNVSTLELGDSALYLCASSPGGLAGDNEQFFGPGTRLTVL.

This chain connects TRBV20-1 to TRBJ2-1; 9 nucleotides align to TRBD2. The trim removed 6 bases at V and 6 bases at J, leaving 9 bases unmatched. Germline V lookup: CDR1 DFQATT, CDR2 SNEGSKA (reference sequence). This CDR3 comprises 14 residues. CDR3 DNA: TGCAGTGCCCGAGCCGGGACTAGCTTCAATGAGCAGTTCTTC. It yields the protein CSARAGTSFNEQFF.

The rearrangement links TRBV20-1 to TRBJ1-1, with a tentative D call TRBD1 (5 bases). The CDR3 consists of 16 residues. Trimming left V 0 bases short and J 4 bases short, with 18 bases between. Germline CDR1 and CDR2: DFQATT and SNEGSKA (reference sequence). The DNA for the CDR3 is TGCAGTGCTAGAGATCAGGGATGGGACGGTGGCACTGAAGCTTTCTTT. As protein: CSARDQGWDGGTEAFF.

CDR3 region: CASSNDGLGTDTQYF. As DNA, the CDR3 is TGTGCCAGCAGCAACGACGGACTGGGCACAGATACGCAGTATTTT. This chain connects TRBV9 to TRBJ2-3; D might be TRBD2 (5 bases). Per germline, CDR1 SGDLS and CDR2 YYNGEE. The CDR3 contains 15 residues. Trimming removed 4 bases from V and 1 base from J, with 13 bases in between.

A single count supports this clonotype. Here the CDR3 DNA reads TGCGCCAGCAGCTCGGGACTAGCGGGGGGGCAAGAAACAGATACGCAGTATTTT. Translation gives CASSSGLAGGQETDTQYF. The rearrangement joins TRBV5-1 to TRBJ2-3; the match to TRBD2 covers 16 bases. This CDR3 has 18 residues. Germline V gene sequence: CDR1 SGHRS, CDR2 YFSETQ. Trimming at V came to 3 bases and at J to 3 bases, leaving 7 bases not matched to a gene.

The CDR3 spells CASSLQGSGEKLFF. The CDR3 region has the DNA TGTGCCAGCAGCTTACAGGGGTCTGGTGAAAAACTGTTTTTT. This sequence joins TRBV5-4 and TRBJ1-4; TRBD1 matches 7 bases. Per the germline V gene, CDR1 is SGHNT and CDR2 is YYREEE (reference sequence). Trimming removed 2 bases from V and 7 bases from J; junction bases left unmatched: 5. This CDR3 has 14 residues.

The chain employs TRBV20-1 and TRBJ2-1, with D perhaps matching TRBD1 or TRBD2 (5 bases each). V lost 1 base and J 0 bases, leaving 19 bases between the germline ends. The CDR3 length is 18 residues. The V gene's germline CDR1 is DFQATT and CDR2 SNEGSKA (reference sequence). The CDR3 DNA reads TGCAGTGCTAGAGGTCGGGGCCCAAGCGCAAGCTCCTACAATGAGCAGTTCTTC. Translation gives CSARGRGPSASSYNEQFF.

This chain connects TRBV20-1 to TRBJ2-7; tentative D call: TRBD2 (5 bases). Germline V gene sequence: CDR1 DFQATT, CDR2 SNEGSKA (reference sequence). This CDR3 region has 14 residues. Deletions cut 6 bases from V and 6 bases from J, with 21 bases between. CDR3 region: CSALPPGMIVEQYF. The CDR3 DNA reads as TGCAGTGCCCTCCCACCGGGGATGATAGTCGAGCAGTACTTC.

Written as DNA, the CDR3 is TGTGCCAGCCGACTAGCTCAGAGCTCCTACGAGCAGTACTTC. This encodes CASRLAQSSYEQYF. The genes are TRBV2 and TRBJ2-7; 7 nucleotides match TRBD2. This CDR3 contains 14 residues. V shed 8 bases and J 0 bases; nucleotides not matched to a gene: 7. Germline CDR1 SNHLY, CDR2 FYNNEI.

This clonotype was observed once. The chain's CDR3 is CASSARTDSGEGYTF. DNA for the CDR3: TGTGCCAGCAGCGCAAGGACGGACAGCGGCGAGGGCTACACCTTC. The V gene is TRBV2, the J gene TRBJ1-2; D is perhaps TRBD1 (6 bases). The V end was cut by 6 bases, the J end by 8 bases, with 22 bases between. The CDR3 is 15 amino acids. CDR1 and CDR2 from the germline V gene are SNHLY and FYNNEI.

This clonotype was counted once. The J gene is TRBJ1-4, the V gene TRBV20-1, with 7 positions matching TRBD1. V trimming: 6 bases; J trimming: 2 bases; junction bases outside the gene matches: 3. The CDR3 consists of 13 residues. From germline, CDR1 is DFQATT and CDR2 SNEGSKA (reference sequence). As DNA, the CDR3 is TGCAGTGCGCCGGGACAGACTAATGAAAAACTGTTTTTT. It specifies CSAPGQTNEKLFF.

The chain carries TRBV20-1 and TRBJ2-3, with 7 bases lining up with TRBD2. The V gene end was trimmed by 6 bases and the J gene end by 2 bases; junction bases not matched to a gene: 11. CDR3 length: 15 residues. Germline lookup yields CDR1 DFQATT and CDR2 SNEGSKA (reference sequence). The DNA of the CDR3 is TGCAGTGCCACAAAAGTCGGGGGGATCACAGATACGCAGTATTTT. Translated, it gives CSATKVGGITDTQYF.

This chain links TRBV15 with TRBJ2-2; the D is unclear. There are 16 residues in the CDR3. V lost 0 bases and J 5 bases, leaving 13 bases between the germline ends. Germline CDR1 and CDR2: LNHNV and YYDKDF (reference sequence). CDR3 nucleotide sequence: TGTGCCACCAGCAGAGATCTAGGGAAGACGACCGGGGAGCTGTTTTTT. As protein: CATSRDLGKTTGELFF.

The chain combines TRBV9 with TRBJ2-6, with no clear D. From germline, CDR1 is SGDLS and CDR2 YYNGEE. The germline V and J ends were trimmed by 6 bases and 5 bases, with 6 bases remaining between them. CDR3 length: 12 residues. The CDR3 nucleotides read TGTGCCAGCACTTCGAGGGCCAACGTCCTGACTTTC. This encodes CASTSRANVLTF.